Below are 29 T cell receptor beta chains sequenced from a single sample in a study of CD4 T cells in relation to SARS-CoV-2 and coronaviruses. Profiling relied on immunoSEQ multiplex PCR, and the TCRdb table lists in-frame clones only, not all of them. The repertoire consists of approximately 31,000 clones, with about three quarters occurring once and the leading ten covering 3% to 4%. Antigens for these TCRs are unknown. The sequencing sample was made of memory CD4+ T cells from PBMCs, cultured in vitro. The receptors originated from an adult with COVID-19.

J is TRBJ1-5 and V is TRBV28; D is undetermined. Germline V gene lookup returns CDR1 MDHEN and CDR2 SYDVKM. The CDR3 consists of 12 residues. V was shortened by 10 bases and J by 2 bases, with 9 bases between the two germline ends. The CDR3 nucleotides are TGTGCCACCGTAGTCGGCAATCAGCCCCAGCATTTT. Translating it yields CATVVGNQPQHF. Drawing the rest from reference TRBV28 and TRBJ1-5, the complete variable domain is DVKVTQSSRYLVKRTGEKVFLECVQDMDHENMFWYRQDPGLGLRLIYFSYDVKMKEKGDIPEGYSVSREKKERFSLILESASTNQTSMYLCATVVGNQPQHFGDGTRLSIL.

The V and J genes are TRBV19 and TRBJ2-7; TRBD2 matches at 7 bases. The CDR3 sequence is 16 residues long. Germline loops: CDR1 LNHDA, CDR2 SQIVND (reference sequence). V trimming: 3 bases; J trimming: 0 bases; junction bases outside the gene matches: 8. The CDR3 nucleotides are TGTGCCAGTAGTATCTCGCTAGCGGAGAACTCCTACGAGCAGTACTTC. Translated: CASSISLAENSYEQYF.

The V call is TRBV30, the J call TRBJ2-3, with 7 positions matching TRBD2. Germline values: CDR1 GTSNPN, CDR2 SVGIG (reference sequence). V was pared by 6 bases and J by 3 bases, with 12 bases of the junction left unmatched. There are 15 residues in the CDR3. CDR3: CACPRVAGDTDTQYF. CDR3 DNA sequence: TGTGCCTGCCCCCGGGTTGCGGGGGATACAGATACGCAGTATTTT.

A note on this clone: One end of the junction is discordant with germline, which a read error may explain. The chain is built from TRBV19 and TRBJ2-5; 9 nucleotides match TRBD2. CDR3 length equals 13 residues. The germline gives CDR1 LNHDA, CDR2 SQIVND (reference sequence). CDR3 residues: CASRIAGAETQYF. The CDR3, as DNA: TGTGCCAGTAGGATAGCGGGAGCAGAGACCCAGTACTTC.

The chain recombines TRBV5-1 with TRBJ2-7; a weak D match, TRBD2 (5 bases). V lost 0 bases, J lost 2 bases, and 15 bases lay in between. Germline V gene lookup returns CDR1 SGHRS and CDR2 YFSETQ. The CDR3 consists of 16 residues. The CDR3 loop is CASSLADGGSPYEQYF. The CDR3 DNA is TGCGCCAGCAGCTTGGCGGACGGTGGGAGCCCCTACGAGCAGTACTTC.

V is TRBV29-1 and J is TRBJ1-1, with a possible D match to TRBD1 (5 bases). Germline CDR1 reads SQVTM; CDR2 reads ANQGSEA. The CDR3 contains 11 residues. V lost 6 bases, J lost 9 bases, and 14 bases lay in between. CDR3: CSVTSSGQAFF. Here the CDR3 DNA reads TGCAGCGTAACAAGTTCGGGGCAAGCTTTCTTT.

The chain couples TRBV27 to TRBJ2-1, with D hard to call. Germline V gene lookup returns CDR1 MNHEY and CDR2 SMNVEV (reference sequence). Trimming pared 5 bases from V and 1 base from J, leaving 12 bases between. This CDR3 spans 15 amino acids. The CDR3 DNA is TGTGCCAGCAGTGGGTTGCGGAGATCCTACAATGAGCAGTTCTTC. Its translation is CASSGLRRSYNEQFF.

The chain recombines TRBV19 with TRBJ1-2; 9 positions agree with TRBD1. CDR1 LNHDA and CDR2 SQIVND come from the germline V gene (reference sequence). Unmatched junction bases numbered 10, after V lost 4 bases and J lost 7 bases. This CDR3 is 15 amino acids long. The CDR3 region is CASSTTGGALAGYTF. The CDR3 nucleotides read TGTGCCAGTAGTACCACAGGGGGCGCGTTGGCTGGCTACACCTTC.

The CDR3 DNA reads TGTGCCAGCTCACCAGGGGACAATGAGCAGTTCTTC. Translating gives CASSPGDNEQFF. The gene calls are TRBV18 and TRBJ2-1; D is ambiguous. The V and J ends lost 2 bases and 5 bases respectively, with 4 bases between them. The CDR3 is 12 amino acids. The germline CDR1 and CDR2 sequences are KGHSH and LQKENI.

The V call is TRBV19, the J call TRBJ2-7; D is possibly TRBD1 or TRBD2 (5 bases each). Germline loops: CDR1 LNHDA, CDR2 SQIVND (reference sequence). V was trimmed by 3 bases and J by 0 bases, leaving 18 bases between them. The CDR3 runs to 17 residues. Written as DNA, the CDR3 is TGTGCCAGTAGTATGGGGGTCAGTCTAGTTACCTCCTACGAGCAGTACTTC. Amino acids: CASSMGVSLVTSYEQYF. Variable domain in full (rest from reference TRBV19 and TRBJ2-7): DGGITQSPKYLFRKEGQNVTLSCEQNLNHDAMYWYRQDPGQGLRLIYYSQIVNDFQKGDIAEGYSVSREKKESFPLTVTSAQKNPTAFYLCASSMGVSLVTSYEQYFGPGTRLTVT.

V gene TRBV7-6 combines with J gene TRBJ2-3, with 13 bases identical to TRBD2. J gave up 5 bases and V 4 bases, and 9 bases lay outside the gene matches. The CDR3 has 17 amino acids. Germline loops: CDR1 SGHVS, CDR2 FNYEAQ. In DNA form, the CDR3 reads TGTGCCAGCAGCTCTGTTGGACTAGCGGGAGTTGTAGATACGCAGTATTTT. Amino acids: CASSSVGLAGVVDTQYF.

The rearrangement joins TRBV16 to TRBJ2-7; D not certain. The germline V gene encodes CDR1 KGHSY and CDR2 FQNENV. The V end lost 0 bases, the J end lost 4 bases, and 4 bases lay between the germline ends. The CDR3 extends over 12 amino acids. The CDR3 DNA reads as TGTGCCAGCAGCCAATCGATGTACGAGCAGTACTTC. Encoded protein: CASSQSMYEQYF.

This clone has more than one count but fewer than ten. The chain couples TRBV25-1 to TRBJ2-1, with 9 bases that match TRBD1. The germline gives CDR1 MGHDK, CDR2 SYGVNS. J was trimmed by 4 bases and V by 2 bases; bases with no gene match: 3. This CDR3 is built from 15 residues. The CDR3: CASSELDRGYNEQFF. In nucleotides, the CDR3 is TGTGCCAGCAGTGAACTGGACAGGGGTTACAATGAGCAGTTCTTC.

The rearrangement uses TRBV21-1 and TRBJ2-7; the listed D gene, TRBD2, was not tested against the DNA. TRBV21-1 counts as a pseudogene. There are 17 residues in the CDR3. CDR3 DNA sequence: TGTGCCAGCAGCAAGTTCACCGGACCGGGACTGAGCTACGAGCAGTACTTC. Encoded protein: CASSKFTGPGLSYEQYF.

V is TRBV5-6 and J is TRBJ1-1; D not resolved. The CDR3 consists of 16 residues. Trimming removed 2 bases at V and 1 base at J, with 15 bases between. Germline V gives CDR1 SGHDT, CDR2 YYEEEE. The CDR3 DNA is TGTGCCAGCAGCTTTGTTGCAGGTATCTGGAACACTGAAGCTTTCTTT. Protein product: CASSFVAGIWNTEAFF.

This clone has just a few counts. The chain combines TRBV25-1 with TRBJ1-2; D is uncertain. The CDR3 has 12 amino acids. From germline, CDR1 is MGHDK and CDR2 SYGVNS. Trimming removed 8 bases from V and 5 bases from J, with 12 bases in between. This CDR3 is CASPEWGYGYTF. The CDR3 DNA reads TGTGCCAGCCCCGAATGGGGTTATGGCTACACCTTC.

This clone was picked up a small number of times. The CDR3 DNA sequence: TGTGCCAGCAGTTTTACAGGGGTACTCTACGAGCAGTACTTC. Protein: CASSFTGVLYEQYF. The chain is built from TRBV27 and TRBJ2-7; 7 nucleotides agree with TRBD1. Per the germline V gene, CDR1 is MNHEY and CDR2 is SMNVEV (reference sequence). V was clipped by 3 bases and J by 3 bases; unmatched bases: 5. This CDR3 has 14 residues.

J is TRBJ2-1 and V is TRBV18; D perhaps matches TRBD1 (6 bases). Per the germline V gene, CDR1 is KGHSH and CDR2 is LQKENI. The CDR3 runs to 13 residues. V was shortened by 6 bases and J by 7 bases, with 13 bases between the two germline ends. CDR3 nucleotides: TGTGCCAGCTCTTCAGGGGTATTGAATGAGCAGTTCTTC. It translates to CASSSGVLNEQFF.

The V and J genes are TRBV7-9 and TRBJ1-6, with TRBD1 identical over 9 bases. Germline V gene lookup returns CDR1 SEHNR and CDR2 FQNEAQ (reference sequence). V shed 5 bases, J shed 6 bases, and the junction held 5 bases outside the gene matches. The CDR3 sequence is 15 residues long. The chain's CDR3 is CASSAQGAGNSPLHF. CDR3 coding DNA: TGTGCCAGCAGCGCACAGGGGGCCGGTAATTCACCCCTCCACTTT.

The chain has TRBV10-3 and TRBJ2-3; D is possibly TRBD1 (5 bases). V was pared by 3 bases and J by 4 bases, with 11 bases between. The V gene's germline CDR1 is ENHRY and CDR2 SYGVKD. The CDR3 consists of 14 residues. CDR3 in amino acids: CAISEGAAADTQYF. The CDR3 coding sequence is TGTGCCATCAGTGAAGGGGCGGCGGCAGATACGCAGTATTTT.

The chain recombines TRBV18 with TRBJ2-6; D gene unclear. This CDR3 has 15 amino acids. Deletions cut 4 bases from V and 0 bases from J, with 7 bases between. Germline lookup yields CDR1 KGHSH and CDR2 LQKENI. CDR3 loop: CASSQDGSGANVLTF. The DNA for the CDR3 is TGTGCCAGCTCACAAGACGGCTCTGGGGCCAACGTCCTGACTTTC.

The rearrangement joins TRBV18 to TRBJ1-1; D is unresolved. Trimming left V 6 bases short and J 6 bases short, with 17 bases between. Germline CDR1 KGHSH, CDR2 LQKENI. This CDR3 is built from 14 residues. CDR3 loop: CASSPPAKVAEAFF. The CDR3 DNA reads TGTGCCAGCTCCCCTCCCGCCAAAGTCGCTGAAGCTTTCTTT.

The V call is TRBV2, the J call TRBJ2-5; either TRBD1 or TRBD2 may fit D (5 bases each). CDR1 and CDR2 from the germline V gene are SNHLY and FYNNEI. Trimming shortened V by 6 bases and J by 2 bases, and 10 bases separated the two germline ends. The CDR3 is made up of 13 amino acids. The DNA of the CDR3 is TGTGCCAGCAGCATTGGGGGACAAGAGACCCAGTACTTC. It codes for CASSIGGQETQYF. Filled out from reference TRBV2 and TRBJ2-5, the complete variable domain reads EPEVTQTPSHQVTQMGQEVILRCVPISNHLYFYWYRQILGQKVEFLVSFYNNEISEKSEIFDDQFSVERPDGSNFTLKIRSTKLEDSAMYFCASSIGGQETQYFGPGTRLLVL.

The V call is TRBV6-1, the J call TRBJ2-3, with D hard to call. Germline V gene sequence: CDR1 MNHNS, CDR2 SASEGT. With 0 bases removed from V and 5 bases from J, the gap between germline ends came to 9 bases. This CDR3 comprises 14 residues. The CDR3 DNA sequence: TGTGCCAGCAGTGAAGCGCTAGAAATAGATACGCAGTATTTT. Translating gives CASSEALEIDTQYF.

DNA of the CDR3: TGTGCCAGTAGTCCTGTCCTGGTGGGGAGGAAGAACACCGGGGAGCTGTTTTTT. Translated: CASSPVLVGRKNTGELFF. The V gene is TRBV19, the J gene TRBJ2-2; D is possibly TRBD2 (6 bases). Germline V gene data show CDR1 as LNHDA and CDR2 as SQIVND (reference sequence). This CDR3 contains 18 residues. Trimming took 5 bases from V and 1 from J, leaving 20 bases between them.

J is TRBJ2-1 and V is TRBV20-1; D is unclear. The CDR3 is made up of 13 amino acids. V lost 3 bases and J lost 0, with 6 bases in between. Germline CDR1 DFQATT, CDR2 SNEGSKA (reference sequence). The CDR3 nucleotides are TGCAGTGCTAGTCAGGACTCCTACAATGAGCAGTTCTTC. Translated: CSASQDSYNEQFF.

The chain's CDR3 is CASSVGSRAGANVLTF. The CDR3 DNA reads as TGTGCCAGCAGCGTAGGTTCCCGGGCTGGGGCCAACGTCCTGACTTTC. The V call is TRBV9, the J call TRBJ2-6; D unclear. CDR3 length: 16 amino acids. The germline CDR1 and CDR2 sequences are SGDLS and YYNGEE. V gave up 0 bases and J gave up 2 bases, with 9 bases separating them. The full variable domain, completed using reference TRBV9 and TRBJ2-6, is DSGVTQTPKHLITATGQRVTLRCSPRSGDLSVYWYQQSLDQGLQFLIQYYNGEERAKGNILERFSAQQFPDLHSELNLSSLELGDSALYFCASSVGSRAGANVLTFGAGSRLTVL.

The chain employs TRBV2 and TRBJ1-1; a weak D match, TRBD1 (6 bases). The CDR3 contains 14 residues. V was trimmed by 4 bases and J by 3 bases, leaving 12 bases between them. Germline CDR1 is SNHLY and CDR2 is FYNNEI. The CDR3 sequence: CASSAGQLYTEAFF. Written as DNA, the CDR3 is TGTGCCAGCAGTGCCGGACAGCTCTACACTGAAGCTTTCTTT.

V and J are TRBV28 and TRBJ1-6; possibly TRBD1 for D (5 bases). With 8 bases removed from V and 9 bases from J, the gap between germline ends came to 8 bases. The CDR3 runs 11 residues. The germline CDR1 and CDR2 sequences are MDHEN and SYDVKM. The CDR3 loop reads CASGGGSPLHF. CDR3 nucleotides: TGTGCCAGCGGCGGGGGTTCACCCCTCCACTTT.